This T cell receptor beta chain was profiled in a study of PD-1 blockade in classical Hodgkin lymphoma. Germline V gene lookup returns CDR1 SGHRS and CDR2 YFSETQ. The CDR3 extends over 15 amino acids. V lost 0 bases to trimming and J lost 2 bases, with 12 bases between them. Specified time point: newly diagnosed, previously untreated cHL patient sample. What served as comparison were PBMCs in newly diagnosed, untreated classical Hodgkin lymphoma. Sequencing used immunoSEQ multiplex PCR; TCRdb keeps in-frame clones, though not all of them. The sample comprises approximately 70,000 clones, roughly 92% of which are singletons, and less than 3.5% rests with the top ten. This clone occurred once.

This rearrangement joins TRBV5-1 to TRBJ2-7; D uncertain. Sequenced sample: peripheral blood mononuclear cells (PBMCs). The clonotype comes from a human donor with classical Hodgkin lymphoma. The CDR3 reads CASSLVNGGTYEQYF. CDR3 DNA sequence: TGCGCCAGCAGCTTGGTAAATGGTGGCACCTACGAGCAGTACTTC.